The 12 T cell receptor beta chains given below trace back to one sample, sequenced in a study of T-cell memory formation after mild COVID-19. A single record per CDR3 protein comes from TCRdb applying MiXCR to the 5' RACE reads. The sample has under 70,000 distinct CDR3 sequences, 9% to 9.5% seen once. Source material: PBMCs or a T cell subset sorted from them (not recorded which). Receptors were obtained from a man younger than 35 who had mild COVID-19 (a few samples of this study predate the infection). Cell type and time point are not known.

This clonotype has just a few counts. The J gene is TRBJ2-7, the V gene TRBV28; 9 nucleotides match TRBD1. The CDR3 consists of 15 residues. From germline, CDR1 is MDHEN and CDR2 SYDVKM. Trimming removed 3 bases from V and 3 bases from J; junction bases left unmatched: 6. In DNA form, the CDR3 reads TGTGCCAGCAGTTTGCCCGGACAGGGGATCTACGAGCAGTACTTC. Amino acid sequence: CASSLPGQGIYEQYF.

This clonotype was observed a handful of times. The CDR3 loop is CASSAEGGSLLYNEQFF. The CDR3 nucleotides read TGTGCCAGCAGTGCTGAGGGGGGGTCCCTTCTCTACAATGAGCAGTTCTTC. V is TRBV7-2 and J is TRBJ2-1; maybe TRBD2 (7 bases). Germline CDR1 SGHTA, CDR2 FQGNSA. CDR3 length: 17 residues. The germline V and J ends were trimmed by 6 bases and 3 bases, with 21 bases remaining between them.

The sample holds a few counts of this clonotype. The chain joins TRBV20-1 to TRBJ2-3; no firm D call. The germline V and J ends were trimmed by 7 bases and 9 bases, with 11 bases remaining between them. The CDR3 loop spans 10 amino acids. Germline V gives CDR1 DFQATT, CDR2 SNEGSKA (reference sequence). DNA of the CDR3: TGCAGTGGAAGGGATGGGACGCAGTATTTT. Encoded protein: CSGRDGTQYF.

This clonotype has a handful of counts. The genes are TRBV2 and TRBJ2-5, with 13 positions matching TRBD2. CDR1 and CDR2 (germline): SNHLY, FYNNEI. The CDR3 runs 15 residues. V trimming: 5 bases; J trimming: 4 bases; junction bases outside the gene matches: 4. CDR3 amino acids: CASSLGLAGTETQYF. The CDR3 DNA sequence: TGTGCCAGCAGTTTGGGACTAGCGGGAACAGAGACCCAGTACTTC.

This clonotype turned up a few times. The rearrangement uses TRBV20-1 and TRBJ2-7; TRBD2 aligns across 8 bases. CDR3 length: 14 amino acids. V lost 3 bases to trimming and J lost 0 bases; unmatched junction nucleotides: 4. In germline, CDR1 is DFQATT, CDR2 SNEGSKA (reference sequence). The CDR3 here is CSARSGGPSYEQYV. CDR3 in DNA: TGCAGTGCTAGGAGCGGGGGTCCCTCCTACGAGCAGTACGTC.

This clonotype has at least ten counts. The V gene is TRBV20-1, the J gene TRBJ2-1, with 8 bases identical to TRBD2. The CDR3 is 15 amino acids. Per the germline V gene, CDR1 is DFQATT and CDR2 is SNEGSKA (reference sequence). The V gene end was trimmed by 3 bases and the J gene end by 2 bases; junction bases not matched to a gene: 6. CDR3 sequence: CSASPMRGAYNEQFF. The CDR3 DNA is TGCAGTGCTAGTCCAATGCGGGGGGCCTACAATGAGCAGTTCTTC.

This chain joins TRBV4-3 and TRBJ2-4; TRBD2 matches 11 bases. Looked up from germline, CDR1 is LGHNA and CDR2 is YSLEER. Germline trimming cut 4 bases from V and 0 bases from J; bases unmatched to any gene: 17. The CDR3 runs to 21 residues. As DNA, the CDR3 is TGCGCCAGCAGCCTTCGACTAGCGGGAACACAAGACGTCCTAGCCAAAAACATTCAGTACTTC. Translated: CASSLRLAGTQDVLAKNIQYF.

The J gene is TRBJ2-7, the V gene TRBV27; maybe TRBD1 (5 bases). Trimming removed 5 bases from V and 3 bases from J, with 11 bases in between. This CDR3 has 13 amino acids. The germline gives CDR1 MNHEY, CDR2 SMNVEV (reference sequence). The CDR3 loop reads CASSKQAGYEQYF. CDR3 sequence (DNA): TGTGCCAGCAGTAAACAGGCTGGCTACGAGCAGTACTTC.

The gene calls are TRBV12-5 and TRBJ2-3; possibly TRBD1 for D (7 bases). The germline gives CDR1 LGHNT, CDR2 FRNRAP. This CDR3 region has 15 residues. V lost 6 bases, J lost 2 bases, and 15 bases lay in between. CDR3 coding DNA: TGTGCTAGTGGAAGGGGGGACAGACCCACAGATACGCAGTATTTT. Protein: CASGRGDRPTDTQYF.

As DNA, the CDR3 is TGCGCCAGCAGCTCCGGGACAGCCGGACAAGAGACCCAGTACTTC. This translates into CASSSGTAGQETQYF. V and J are TRBV5-1 and TRBJ2-5; 7 positions match TRBD1. The CDR3 runs to 15 residues. The V segment lost 3 bases and the J segment 2 bases; nucleotides outside the gene matches: 7. In germline, CDR1 is SGHRS, CDR2 YFSETQ.

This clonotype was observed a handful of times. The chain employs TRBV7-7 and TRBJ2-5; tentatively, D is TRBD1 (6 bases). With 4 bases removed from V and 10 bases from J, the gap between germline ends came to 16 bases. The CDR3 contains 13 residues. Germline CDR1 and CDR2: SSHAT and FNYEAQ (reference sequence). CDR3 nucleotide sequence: TGTGCCAGCAGCTCGGAATTACAGGGAGACCAGTACTTC. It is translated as CASSSELQGDQYF. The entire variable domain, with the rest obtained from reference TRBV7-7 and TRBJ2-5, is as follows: GAGVSQSPRYKVTKRGQDVTLRCDPISSHATLYWYQQALGQGPEFLTYFNYEAQPDKSGLPSDRFSAERPEGSISTLTIQRTEQRDSAMYRCASSSELQGDQYFGPGTRLLVL.

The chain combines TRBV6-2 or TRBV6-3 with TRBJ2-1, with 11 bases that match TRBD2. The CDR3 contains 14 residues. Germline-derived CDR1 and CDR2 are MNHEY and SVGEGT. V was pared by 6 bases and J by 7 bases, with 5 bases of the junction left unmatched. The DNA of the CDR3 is TGTGCCAGCAGACTAGCGGGGGTAATGAATGAGCAGTTCTTC. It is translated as CASRLAGVMNEQFF.